This TCR beta chain is from a study of shared clonotypes between healthy human individuals. At the level of the study: Contributing individuals were two females and three males aged 18 to 49.

The donors were adults (healthy and HIV-negative) with no recent acute infections or vaccinations. V was pared by 9 bases and J by 2 bases, with 2 bases of the junction left unmatched. Germline loops: CDR1 LNHDA, CDR2 SQIVND (reference sequence). CDR3 size: 12 residues. Of note for this clone: Other DNA sequences within the sample encode an identical CDR3.

Measured with immunoSEQ multiplex PCR; TCRdb has only the in-frame clones, and not every one. The repertoire holds over a million clones, with roughly 96% as singletons. The rearrangement joins TRBV19 to TRBJ1-2; the match to TRBD1 covers 8 bases. Sequencing used naive CD4+ T cells sorted from blood. Subset indicated: CD45RA+ positively selected. The TCR originated in a man aged 25-45 years in good health. The CDR3 nucleotides are TGTGCCAGCCGGACAGGGAACTATGGCTACACCTTC. Translating it yields CASRTGNYGYTF.